Sequencing of this TCR beta chain was carried out in a study of blood T cell repertoires in COVID-19. Study information: Spain, Italy and the United States supplied samples that represented acute and convalescent COVID-19.

Original methodology: It was from reference gene primer amplification that nucleated cell counts were estimated. Measured with immunoSEQ multiplex PCR; TCRdb has only the in-frame clones, and not every one. V and J calls and clone size come straight from that table; D and trimming were deduced from the DNA. Seen here are around 220,000 clones, 70% to 90% observed once, and the top ten hold roughly 14%. Study members were between about 18 and 100 years old and lived in about two dozen US regions. In assigning cohorts, the study relied on participant-reported clinical history. In germline, CDR1 is LNHDA, CDR2 SQIVND (reference sequence). The CDR3 has 12 amino acids. V lost 7 bases and J lost 7, with 13 bases in between.

The clonotype comes from a woman aged 50 to 60 with acute COVID-19. The V call is TRBV19, the J call TRBJ1-2, with D unclear. The sample was PBMCs or T cells enriched from blood (not recorded which). The CDR3 here is CASTISGAGYTF. The DNA for the CDR3 is TGTGCCAGTACTATCAGTGGAGCTGGCTACACCTTC.